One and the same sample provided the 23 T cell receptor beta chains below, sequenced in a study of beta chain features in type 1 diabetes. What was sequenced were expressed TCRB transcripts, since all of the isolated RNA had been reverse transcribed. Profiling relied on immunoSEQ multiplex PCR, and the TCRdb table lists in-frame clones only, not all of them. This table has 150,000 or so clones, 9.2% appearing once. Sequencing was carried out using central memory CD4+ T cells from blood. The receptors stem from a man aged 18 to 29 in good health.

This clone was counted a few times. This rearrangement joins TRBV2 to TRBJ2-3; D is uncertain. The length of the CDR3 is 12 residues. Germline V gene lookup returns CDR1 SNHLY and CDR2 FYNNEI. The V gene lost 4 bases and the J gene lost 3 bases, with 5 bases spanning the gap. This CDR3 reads CASSGLTDTQYF. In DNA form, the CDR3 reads TGTGCCAGCAGTGGTCTTACAGATACGCAGTATTTT.

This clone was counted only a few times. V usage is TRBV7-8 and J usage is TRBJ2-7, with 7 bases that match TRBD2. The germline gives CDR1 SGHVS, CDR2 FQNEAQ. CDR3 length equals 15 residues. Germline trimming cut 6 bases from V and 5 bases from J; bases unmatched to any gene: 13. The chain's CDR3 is CASSQGASGRNEQYF. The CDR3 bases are TGTGCCAGCAGTCAAGGGGCTAGCGGACGGAACGAGCAGTACTTC.

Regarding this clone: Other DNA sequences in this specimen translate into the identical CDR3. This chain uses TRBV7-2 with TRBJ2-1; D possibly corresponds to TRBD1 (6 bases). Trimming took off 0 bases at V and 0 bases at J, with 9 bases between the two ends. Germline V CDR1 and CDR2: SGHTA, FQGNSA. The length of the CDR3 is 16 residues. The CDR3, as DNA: TGTGCCAGCAGCTTAGCACAGGGAAGCTCCTACAATGAGCAGTTCTTC. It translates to CASSLAQGSSYNEQFF.

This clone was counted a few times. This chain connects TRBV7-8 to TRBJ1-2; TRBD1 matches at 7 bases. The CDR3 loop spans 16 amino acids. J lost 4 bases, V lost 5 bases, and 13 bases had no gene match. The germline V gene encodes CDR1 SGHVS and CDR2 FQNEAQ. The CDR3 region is CASSPGKGATIYGYTF. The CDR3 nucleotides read TGTGCCAGCAGCCCGGGAAAGGGGGCGACCATCTATGGCTACACCTTC. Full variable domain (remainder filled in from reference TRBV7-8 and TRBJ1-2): GAGVSQSPRYKVAKRGQDVALRCDPISGHVSLFWYQQALGQGPEFLTYFQNEAQLDKSGLPSDRFFAERPEGSVSTLKIQRTQQEDSAVYLCASSPGKGATIYGYTFGSGTRLTVV.

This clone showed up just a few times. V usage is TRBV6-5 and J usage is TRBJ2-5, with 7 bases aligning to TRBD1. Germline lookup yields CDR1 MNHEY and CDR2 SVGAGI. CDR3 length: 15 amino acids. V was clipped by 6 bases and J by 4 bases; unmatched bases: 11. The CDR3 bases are TGTGCCAGCAGGCCGGACAGGCCAGAGTCAGAGACCCAGTACTTC. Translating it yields CASRPDRPESETQYF.

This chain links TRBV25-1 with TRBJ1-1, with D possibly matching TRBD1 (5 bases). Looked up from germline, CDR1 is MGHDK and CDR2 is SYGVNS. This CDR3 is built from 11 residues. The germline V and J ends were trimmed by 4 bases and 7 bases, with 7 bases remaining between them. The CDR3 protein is CASSGGDEAFF. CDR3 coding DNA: TGTGCCAGCAGTGGGGGGGATGAAGCTTTCTTT.

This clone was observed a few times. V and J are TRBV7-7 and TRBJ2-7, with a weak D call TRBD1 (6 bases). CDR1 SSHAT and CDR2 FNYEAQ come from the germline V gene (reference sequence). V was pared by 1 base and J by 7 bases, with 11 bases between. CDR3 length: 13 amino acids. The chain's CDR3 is CASSLDRAREQYF. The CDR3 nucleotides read TGTGCCAGCAGCTTAGACAGGGCTCGGGAGCAGTACTTC.

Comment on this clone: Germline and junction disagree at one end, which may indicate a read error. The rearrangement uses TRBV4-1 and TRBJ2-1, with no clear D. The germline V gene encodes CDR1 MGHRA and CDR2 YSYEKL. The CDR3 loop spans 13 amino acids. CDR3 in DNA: TGTGCCAGCAGCCAAGATTACGGCAATGAGCAGTTCTTC. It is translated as CASSQDYGNEQFF.

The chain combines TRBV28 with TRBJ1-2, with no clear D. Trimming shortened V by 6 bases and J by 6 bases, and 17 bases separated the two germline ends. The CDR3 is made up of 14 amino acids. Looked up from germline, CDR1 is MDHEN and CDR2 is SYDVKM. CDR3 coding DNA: TGTGCCAGCAGGGCACCCCGACGGGTACATGGCTACACCTTC. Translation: CASRAPRRVHGYTF.

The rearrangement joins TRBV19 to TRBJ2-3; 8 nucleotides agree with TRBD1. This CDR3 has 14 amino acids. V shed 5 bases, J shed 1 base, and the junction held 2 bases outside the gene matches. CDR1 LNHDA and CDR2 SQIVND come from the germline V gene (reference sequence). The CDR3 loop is CASSPTGGTDTQYF. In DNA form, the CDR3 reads TGTGCCAGTAGTCCGACAGGGGGCACAGATACGCAGTATTTT.

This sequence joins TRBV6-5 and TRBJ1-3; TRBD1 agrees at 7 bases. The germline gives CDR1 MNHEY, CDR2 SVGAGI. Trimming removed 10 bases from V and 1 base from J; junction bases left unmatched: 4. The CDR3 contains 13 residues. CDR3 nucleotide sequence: TGTGCCACCACAGGGGTTTCTGGAAACACCATATATTTT. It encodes CATTGVSGNTIYF.

In DNA, the CDR3 is TGTGCCAGCAGCGATCGGGACTCCACAGATACGCAGTATTTT. Translated: CASSDRDSTDTQYF. V usage is TRBV7-6 and J usage is TRBJ2-3, with TRBD2 as a possible D gene (6 bases). There are 14 residues in the CDR3. V shed 5 bases and J shed 2 bases, with 11 bases lying between them. The germline V gene has CDR1 SGHVS and CDR2 FNYEAQ.

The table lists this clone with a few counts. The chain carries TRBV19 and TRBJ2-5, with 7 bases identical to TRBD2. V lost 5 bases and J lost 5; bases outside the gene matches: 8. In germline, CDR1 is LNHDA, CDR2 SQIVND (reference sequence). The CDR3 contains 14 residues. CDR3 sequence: CASSFLTSRETQYF. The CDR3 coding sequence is TGTGCCAGTAGTTTCCTGACTAGCCGGGAGACCCAGTACTTC.

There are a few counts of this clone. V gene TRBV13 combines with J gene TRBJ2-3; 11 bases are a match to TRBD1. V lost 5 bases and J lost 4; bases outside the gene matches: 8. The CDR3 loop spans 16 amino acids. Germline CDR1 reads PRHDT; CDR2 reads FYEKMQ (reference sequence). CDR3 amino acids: CASSTGQGARSDTQYF. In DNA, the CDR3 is TGTGCCAGCAGCACCGGACAGGGGGCCAGGTCAGATACGCAGTATTTT.

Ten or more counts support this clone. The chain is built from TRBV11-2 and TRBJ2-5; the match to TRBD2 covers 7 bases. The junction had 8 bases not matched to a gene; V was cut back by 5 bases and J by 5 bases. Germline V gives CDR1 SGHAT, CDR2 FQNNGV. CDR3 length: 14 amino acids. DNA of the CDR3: TGTGCCAGCAGCCTAGTCGGGGGGACGGAGACCCAGTACTTC. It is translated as CASSLVGGTETQYF.

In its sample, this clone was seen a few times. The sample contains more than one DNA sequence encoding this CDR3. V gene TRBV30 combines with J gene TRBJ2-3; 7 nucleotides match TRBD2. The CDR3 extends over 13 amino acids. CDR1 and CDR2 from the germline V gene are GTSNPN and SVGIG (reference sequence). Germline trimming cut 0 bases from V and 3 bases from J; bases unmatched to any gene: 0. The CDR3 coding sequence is TGTGCCTGGAGTGTGGGGGGGACAGATACGCAGTATTTT. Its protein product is CAWSVGGTDTQYF.

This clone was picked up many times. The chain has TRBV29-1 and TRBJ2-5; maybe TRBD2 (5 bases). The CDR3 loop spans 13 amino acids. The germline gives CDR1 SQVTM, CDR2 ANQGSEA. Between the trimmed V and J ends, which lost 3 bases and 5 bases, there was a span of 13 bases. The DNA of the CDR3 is TGCAGCGTTGAGGGAGACGCCGCGGAGACCCAGTACTTC. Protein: CSVEGDAAETQYF.

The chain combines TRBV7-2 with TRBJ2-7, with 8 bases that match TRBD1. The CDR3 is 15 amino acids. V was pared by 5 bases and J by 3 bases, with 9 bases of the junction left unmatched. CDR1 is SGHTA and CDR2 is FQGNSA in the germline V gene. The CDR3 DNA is TGTGCCAGCAGCACAGACGGGACAGGCGACTACGAGCAGTACTTC. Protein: CASSTDGTGDYEQYF.

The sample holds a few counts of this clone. CDR3 amino acids: CASSFPGRASEQYF. CDR3 DNA: TGTGCCAGCAGTTTCCCCGGCAGGGCCAGCGAGCAGTACTTC. The chain combines TRBV27 with TRBJ2-7, with a tentative D call TRBD1 (5 bases). Germline CDR1 reads MNHEY; CDR2 reads SMNVEV (reference sequence). The V end lost 3 bases, the J end lost 6 bases, and 15 bases lay between the germline ends. CDR3 size: 14 residues.

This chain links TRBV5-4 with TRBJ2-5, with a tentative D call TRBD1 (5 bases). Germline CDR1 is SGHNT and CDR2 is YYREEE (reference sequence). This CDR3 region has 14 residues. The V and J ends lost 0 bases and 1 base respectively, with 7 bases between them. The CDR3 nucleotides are TGTGCCAGCAGCTTGGGTCAGGGCCAAGAGACCCAGTACTTC. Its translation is CASSLGQGQETQYF.

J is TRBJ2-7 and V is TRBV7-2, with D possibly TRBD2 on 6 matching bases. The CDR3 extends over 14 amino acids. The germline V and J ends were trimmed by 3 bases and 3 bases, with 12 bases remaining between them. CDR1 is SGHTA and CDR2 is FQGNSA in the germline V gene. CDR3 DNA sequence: TGTGCCAGCAGCTTCACGCGGGACTTCTACGAGCAGTACTTC. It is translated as CASSFTRDFYEQYF.

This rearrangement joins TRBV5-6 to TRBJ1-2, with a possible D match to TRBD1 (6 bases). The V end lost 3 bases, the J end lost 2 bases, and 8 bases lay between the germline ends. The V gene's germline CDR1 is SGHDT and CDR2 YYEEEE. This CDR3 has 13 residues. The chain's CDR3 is CASSSQGNYGYTF. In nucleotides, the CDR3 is TGTGCCAGCAGCTCCCAGGGGAACTATGGCTACACCTTC.

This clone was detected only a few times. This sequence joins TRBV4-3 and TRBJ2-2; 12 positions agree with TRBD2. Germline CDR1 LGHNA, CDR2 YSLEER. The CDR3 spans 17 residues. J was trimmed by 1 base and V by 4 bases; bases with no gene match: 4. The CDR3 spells CASSRSLAGGNTGELFF. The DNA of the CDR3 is TGCGCCAGCAGCCGTTCACTAGCGGGGGGGAACACCGGGGAGCTGTTTTTT.